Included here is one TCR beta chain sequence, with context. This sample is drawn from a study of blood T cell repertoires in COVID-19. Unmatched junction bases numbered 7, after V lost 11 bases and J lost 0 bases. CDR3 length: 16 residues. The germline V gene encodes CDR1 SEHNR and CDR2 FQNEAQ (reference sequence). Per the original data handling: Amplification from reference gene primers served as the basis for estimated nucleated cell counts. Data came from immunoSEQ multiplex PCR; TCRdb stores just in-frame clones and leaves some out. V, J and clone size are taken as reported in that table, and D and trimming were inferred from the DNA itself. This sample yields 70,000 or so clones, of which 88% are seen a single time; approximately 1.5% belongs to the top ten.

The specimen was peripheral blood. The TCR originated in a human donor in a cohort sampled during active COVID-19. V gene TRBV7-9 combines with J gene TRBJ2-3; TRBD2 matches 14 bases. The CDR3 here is CAQVGTSGRSTDTQYF. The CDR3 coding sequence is TGTGCCCAGGTTGGGACTAGCGGGAGAAGCACAGATACGCAGTATTTT.